These 4 T cell receptor beta chains share one sample of origin, sequenced in a study of T cells in Graves' hyperthyroidism and ophthalmopathy. Amplified TCR beta CDR3 regions came from RNA transcripts. First-round RT-PCR targeting the TCR CDR3 was performed with the HTBI primer set. TCRdb processed the multiplex PCR reads anew with MiXCR; each CDR3 protein has one entry. Of 690,000 or so distinct CDR3 sequences in the sample, approximately 19% were seen once. Sequencing was carried out using blood. The source of these receptors is a woman aged 50 to 60 with Graves' hyperthyroidism that later progressed to Graves' ophthalmopathy.

The table lists this clonotype with a few counts. The J gene is TRBJ2-2, the V gene TRBV20-1; 11 bases line up with TRBD2. The germline V gene encodes CDR1 DFQATT and CDR2 SNEGSKA (reference sequence). J was trimmed by 5 bases and V by 5 bases; bases with no gene match: 13. This CDR3 is built from 17 residues. In DNA form, the CDR3 reads TGCAGTGCTCCTTCTCTTAGCGGGGGGGCTTTGACCGGGGAGCTGTTTTTT. Its translation is CSAPSLSGGALTGELFF.

This clonotype occurred a few times. This rearrangement joins TRBV12-3 or TRBV12-4 to TRBJ1-1, with 8 bases matching TRBD1. The V gene end was trimmed by 3 bases and the J gene end by 10 bases; junction bases not matched to a gene: 4. This CDR3 is built from 12 residues. The CDR3 DNA is TGTGCCAGCAGTTTGGGGACAGGCCGAGCTTTCTTT. Translated, it gives CASSLGTGRAFF.

This chain connects TRBV7-9 to TRBJ2-3, with 7 positions matching TRBD1. Trimming removed 5 bases from V and 0 bases from J; junction bases left unmatched: 8. Germline V CDR1 and CDR2: SEHNR, FQNEAQ (reference sequence). The CDR3 is 16 residues long. For the CDR3, the DNA is TGTGCCAGCAGCACCCGACAGGGAACTAGCACAGATACGCAGTATTTT. It is translated as CASSTRQGTSTDTQYF.

This clonotype came up many times. V and J are TRBV11-1 and TRBJ1-2; 10 positions match TRBD1. Trimming took 4 bases from V and 3 from J; bases not matched to a gene: 2. The CDR3 has 14 amino acids. Germline loops: CDR1 SGHAT, CDR2 FQDESV (reference sequence). The CDR3 reads CASSSGQGDYGYTF. The CDR3 region has the DNA TGTGCCAGCAGCTCTGGACAGGGGGACTATGGCTACACCTTC.